This T cell receptor (beta chain) was recorded in a study of blood T cell repertoires in COVID-19. As for the study in general: Collection of acute and convalescent COVID-19 samples took place in the United States, Italy and Spain. Sample material is recorded as cDNA or gDNA derived from T cells, B-cell-depleted T cells, or PBMCs.

The V gene lost 5 bases and the J gene lost 15 bases, with 14 bases spanning the gap. This CDR3 spans 11 amino acids. Germline V gene sequence: CDR1 DFQATT, CDR2 SNEGSKA (reference sequence). Followed over time, Seattle patients had been enrolled while infection was active. Authors' data handling: Counts of nucleated cells, estimated from reference gene primer amplification, were obtained. The protocol was immunoSEQ multiplex PCR, while the TCRdb copy is restricted to in-frame clones and leaves out a portion. V and J calls and clone size come straight from that table; D and trimming were deduced from the DNA. The table has about 300,000 clones, about 81% seen once.

The gene calls are TRBV20-1 and TRBJ1-6, with a weak D call TRBD1 (5 bases). Sequencing was done on a sample of peripheral blood. The TCR was taken from a human donor with COVID-19, enrolled during active disease. The donor label of this sample is uncertain. The CDR3: CSADTPDNLHF. The CDR3 nucleotides are TGCAGTGCTGATACCCCGGACAACCTCCACTTT.